Listed below are T cell receptor beta chains from one sample, sequenced in a study of vaccination and CD4 T cells after COVID-19. TCRdb reprocessed the PCR reads via MiXCR and lists one record per CDR3 protein. Of about 14,000 distinct CDR3 sequences in the sample, around 60% were seen once. Their antigen targets remain unknown. The sample was CD4+ T cells from blood, cultured in vitro. The receptors were sampled from a human donor who had recovered from COVID-19. The CDR3 runs from the conserved cysteine through the conserved F or W. D genes are given only for firm matches. Part of the rows lack a size; the others show once, few, many or a class for expanded clones.

NA TRBD2 TRBJ2-1 TRBV10-1 TGCGCCAGCAGTCTAGCGGGAGGGCCCTACAATGAGCAGTTCTTC CASSLAGGPYNEQFF
NA NA TRBJ1-1 TRBV5-4 TGTGCCAGCAACCCGGGAGGGGGACGAAGGCAAGAAGCTTTCTTT CASNPGGGRRQEAFF
few TRBD1 TRBJ1-5 TRBV19 TGTGCCAGTAGTATGGCAGGGGGAAATCAGCCCCAGCATTTT CASSMAGGNQPQHF
NA TRBD1 TRBJ1-4 TRBV6-1 TGTGCCAGCTCGACAGGGGATGAAAAACTGTTTTTT CASSTGDEKLFF
NA NA TRBJ1-6 TRBV2 TGTGCCAGCACCCTCAACCCTAGGGACATGAAACTCCCCCTCCACTTT CASTLNPRDMKLPLHF
NA TRBD2 TRBJ2-7 TRBV11-2 TGTGCCAGCAGCTGGATAGGATTGGGGGAGGGCGAGCAGTACTTC CASSWIGLGEGEQYF
NA NA TRBJ1-5 TRBV9 TGTGCCAGCAGCGTAGGCCTGGGGCGGGATCAGCCCCAGCATTTT CASSVGLGRDQPQHF
few TRBD1 TRBJ1-2 TRBV5-1 TGCGCCAGCAGCTTAGGACAGGGCGAGGCCTATGGCTACACCTTC CASSLGQGEAYGYTF
NA NA TRBJ1-6 TRBV12-3/TRBV12-4 TGTGCCAGCAGGACGACAGGCTATAATTCACCCCTCCACTTT CASRTTGYNSPLHF
few NA TRBJ1-5 TRBV12-3/TRBV12-4 TGTGCCAGCAGGTCGGGACCAGAGGGCCAGCCCCAGCATTTT CASRSGPEGQPQHF
NA TRBD2 TRBJ2-5 TRBV6-2/TRBV6-3 TGTGCCAGCTCTGGGGGGGAAGAGACCCAGTACTTC CASSGGEETQYF
NA NA TRBJ1-2 TRBV20-1 TGCAGTGCTAGGGACCTCACAGGGCCGGGTTTCTATGGCTACACCTTC CSARDLTGPGFYGYTF
NA NA TRBJ1-5 TRBV12-3/TRBV12-4 TGTGCCAGCAGTTTAGCCGGCAGCCCACCCCAACATTTT CASSLAGSPPQHF
NA NA TRBJ2-2 TRBV12-3/TRBV12-4 TGTGCCAGCAGTTATAGAGGGGCCGGGGAGCTGTTTTTT CASSYRGAGELFF
NA TRBD2 TRBJ2-7 TRBV6-2/TRBV6-3 TGTGCCAGCAGCCTAAGGGGGGGGATAGCGGGAACCTACGAGCAGTACTTC CASSLRGGIAGTYEQYF
NA NA TRBJ1-1 TRBV11-1 TGTGCCTCAGGGTTTTACACTGAAGCTTTCTTT CASGFYTEAFF
NA NA TRBJ2-5 TRBV21-1 TGTGCCAGCAGCAATCGGGGGACTAGCGGGAAAGAGACCCAGTACTTC CASSNRGTSGKETQYF
NA TRBD1 TRBJ1-2 TRBV5-4 TGTGCCAGCAGGCCGACCGGACAGGGGATTGGCTACACCTTC CASRPTGQGIGYTF
NA NA TRBJ1-6 TRBV2 TGTGCCAGCAGTGAAAGGGGGGACTCCTATAATTCACCCCTCCACTTT CASSERGDSYNSPLHF
few NA TRBJ1-3 TRBV21-1 TGTGCCAGCAGCAAAGTAAGTGCTGGAAACACCATATATTTT CASSKVSAGNTIYF
NA TRBD1 TRBJ1-2 TRBV11-1 TGTGCCAGCAGGTCTGACAGGGGAAACTATGGCTACACCTTC CASRSDRGNYGYTF
NA NA TRBJ2-7 TRBV10-2 TGCGCCAGCAAAAAGGCTAACGCCCTTGAAAGGGAGCAGTACTTC CASKKANALEREQYF
NA TRBD2 TRBJ2-1 TRBV5-4 TGTGCCAGCAGCTCCCTGGGACTAGCGGGAAATGAGCAGTTCTTC CASSSLGLAGNEQFF
NA TRBD1 TRBJ2-1 TRBV7-3 TGTGCCAGCAGCCTTTCTCCGGGACAGGGAGGAAATGAGCAGTTCTTC CASSLSPGQGGNEQFF
NA TRBD1 TRBJ1-1 TRBV6-5 TGTGCCAGCAGTTACGCCACAGGGGCTAACACTGAAGCTTTCTTT CASSYATGANTEAFF
few TRBD1 TRBJ2-7 TRBV2 TGTGCCAGCAGTGAGGGGCTGGACAGGTTTGTTGAGCAGTACTTC CASSEGLDRFVEQYF
NA NA TRBJ2-5 TRBV6-1 TGTGCCAGCAAGACAAGCGTAGAGACCCAGTACTTC CASKTSVETQYF
NA NA TRBJ1-6 TRBV20-1 TGCAGTGCTAGAGATCTGGGCGGAGCGTCACCCCTCCACTTT CSARDLGGASPLHF
NA NA TRBJ2-3 TRBV20-1 TGCAGTGCTAGGTCGCCCTCAACCCCCGATACGCAGTATTTT CSARSPSTPDTQYF
NA TRBD1 TRBJ1-6 TRBV6-5 TGTGCCAGCAGTTACTTAAGAGCCGGGACAGGGGTGAATTCACCCCTCCACTTT CASSYLRAGTGVNSPLHF
NA NA TRBJ1-5 TRBV7-2 TGTGCCAGCAGCCTCAGGGACGGGGTCGATCAGCCCCAGCATTTT CASSLRDGVDQPQHF
NA NA TRBJ2-7 TRBV6-1 TGTGCCAGCAGTCTAGGAGGCGAGCAGTACTTC CASSLGGEQYF
NA TRBD1 TRBJ1-1 TRBV11-2 TGTGCCAGCAGCTCCTCGGACAGGGCGAACACTGAAGCTTTCTTT CASSSSDRANTEAFF
once TRBD1 TRBJ1-4 TRBV12-3/TRBV12-4 TGTGCCAGCAGTCCAAGGACAGGGACAGAAAAACTGTTTTTT CASSPRTGTEKLFF
few NA TRBJ1-5 TRBV20-1 TGCAGTGCTAGAGAAGACAGGTCTCTTGGTCAGCCCCAGCATTTT CSAREDRSLGQPQHF